Detailed here is one TCR beta chain. V dropped 4 bases and J dropped 4 bases, with 17 bases sitting between them. The CDR3 spans 16 residues. From germline, CDR1 is KGHSH and CDR2 LQKENI. Study processing details: Estimation of nucleated cell counts relied on the amplification of reference gene primers. Some clones are missing from TCRdb's copy, which holds only in-frame ones; the method was immunoSEQ multiplex PCR. The DNA was the basis for D and trimming; V, J and clone size are from that table. Seen here are about 50,000 clones, roughly 82% observed once, and the top ten hold about 8%. The data are from a study of blood T cell repertoires in COVID-19. Study information: Acute-phase and convalescent COVID-19 samples originated in the United States, Italy and Spain. Nucleic acid was either cDNA or gDNA, and it came from T cells, B-cell-depleted T cells, or PBMCs.

The V call is TRBV18, the J call TRBJ1-5; D may be TRBD1 (5 bases). The receptor's source is a human donor in a cohort sampled during active COVID-19. Sequencing used peripheral blood. CDR3 coding DNA: TGTGCCAGCTCACATTCGGGGGGTGGGGCGAATCAGCCCCAGCATTTT. It yields the protein CASSHSGGGANQPQHF.